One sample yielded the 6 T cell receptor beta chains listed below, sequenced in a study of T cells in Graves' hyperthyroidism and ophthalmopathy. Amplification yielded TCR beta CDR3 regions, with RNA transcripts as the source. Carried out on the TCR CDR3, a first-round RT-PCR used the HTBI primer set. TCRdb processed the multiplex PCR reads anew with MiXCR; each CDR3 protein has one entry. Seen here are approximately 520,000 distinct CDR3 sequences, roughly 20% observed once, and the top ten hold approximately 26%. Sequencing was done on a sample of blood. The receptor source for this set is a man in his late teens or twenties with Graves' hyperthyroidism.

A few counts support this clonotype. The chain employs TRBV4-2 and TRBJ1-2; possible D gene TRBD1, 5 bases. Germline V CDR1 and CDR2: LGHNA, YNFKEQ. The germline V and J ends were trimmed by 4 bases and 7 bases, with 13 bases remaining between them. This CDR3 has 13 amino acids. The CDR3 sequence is CASSPGVRAGYTF. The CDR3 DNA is TGTGCCAGCAGCCCGGGGGTTCGGGCTGGCTACACCTTC.

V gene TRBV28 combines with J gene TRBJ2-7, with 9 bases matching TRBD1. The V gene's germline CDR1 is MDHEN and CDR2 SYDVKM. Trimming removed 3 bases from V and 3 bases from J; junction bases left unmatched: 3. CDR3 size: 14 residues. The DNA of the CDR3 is TGTGCCAGCAGTTTGGTGGACAGGGGCTACGAGCAGTACTTC. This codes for CASSLVDRGYEQYF.

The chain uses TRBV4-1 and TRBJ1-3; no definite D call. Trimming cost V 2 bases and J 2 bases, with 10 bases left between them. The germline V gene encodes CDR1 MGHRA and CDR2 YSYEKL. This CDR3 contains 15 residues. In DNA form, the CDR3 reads TGCGCCAGCAGCCAACGCTCAGATACTGGAAACACCATATATTTT. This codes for CASSQRSDTGNTIYF.

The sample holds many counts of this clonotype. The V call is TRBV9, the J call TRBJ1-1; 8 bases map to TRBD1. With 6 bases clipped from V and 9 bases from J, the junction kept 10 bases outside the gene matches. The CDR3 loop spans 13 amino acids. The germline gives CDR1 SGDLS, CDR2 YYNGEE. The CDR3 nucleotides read TGTGCCAGCACCTCAGGGGGCAGGGAGCAAGCTTTCTTT. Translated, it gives CASTSGGREQAFF.

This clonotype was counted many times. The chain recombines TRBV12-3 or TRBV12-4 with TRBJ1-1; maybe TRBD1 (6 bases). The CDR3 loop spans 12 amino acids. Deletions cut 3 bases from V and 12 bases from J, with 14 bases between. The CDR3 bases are TGTGCCAGCAGTTTGGGCGGGGGCGGAACTTTCTTT. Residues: CASSLGGGGTFF.

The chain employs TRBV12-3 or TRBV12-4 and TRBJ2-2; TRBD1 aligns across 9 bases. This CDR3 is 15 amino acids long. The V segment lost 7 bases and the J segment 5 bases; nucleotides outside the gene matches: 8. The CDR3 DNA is TGTGCCAGCACCCTACAGGGGGCGCGGACCGGGGAGCTGTTTTTT. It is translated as CASTLQGARTGELFF.